These 18 T cell receptor beta chains were all obtained from the same sample, sequenced in a study of cytomegalovirus exposure and HLA in healthy donors. Profiled with immunoSEQ multiplex PCR; TCRdb holds only in-frame clones, not every one. This table has approximately 97,000 clones, approximately 94% appearing once. Sequencing used PBMCs. The receptors derive from a woman aged 25 to 45 in good health and CMV-seropositive.

The V and J genes are TRBV30 and TRBJ2-7; TRBD1 aligns across 7 bases. The CDR3 is made up of 13 amino acids. With V trimmed by 5 bases and J by 3 bases, 7 bases remained unmatched. Germline lookup yields CDR1 GTSNPN and CDR2 SVGIG (reference sequence). The CDR3 nucleotides read TGTGCCTGGGGGGCCGGGACAGACTACGAGCAGTACTTC. It encodes CAWGAGTDYEQYF.

The J gene is TRBJ2-7, the V gene TRBV7-9; D ambiguous. The CDR3 consists of 14 residues. The germline V gene has CDR1 SEHNR and CDR2 FQNEAQ (reference sequence). V shed 1 base and J shed 3 bases, with 10 bases lying between them. The CDR3 reads CASSLEKPLYEQYF. The CDR3 bases are TGTGCCAGCAGCTTAGAGAAGCCCCTCTACGAGCAGTACTTC.

As to this clone: The sample carries other DNA sequences with the same CDR3. The V gene is TRBV5-1, the J gene TRBJ2-3; 9 bases line up with TRBD2. The J segment lost 2 bases and the V segment lost 0 bases, leaving 7 bases of the junction unmatched. Germline CDR1 reads SGHRS; CDR2 reads YFSETQ. The CDR3 covers 17 residues. In DNA form, the CDR3 reads TGCGCCAGCAGCTTGGGTACGGGCGGGGGGGCCACAGATACGCAGTATTTT. Protein product: CASSLGTGGGATDTQYF.

For the CDR3, the DNA is TGTGCCAGCAGTTACTCCTACCCTCCGCGGGGAGATACGCAGTATTTT. It translates to CASSYSYPPRGDTQYF. The V and J genes are TRBV6-5 and TRBJ2-3, with D maybe TRBD2 (6 bases). There are 16 residues in the CDR3. CDR1 is MNHEY, CDR2 SVGAGI, per germline. Trimming took off 0 bases at V and 5 bases at J, with 15 bases between the two ends.

The chain links TRBV14 to TRBJ2-7; TRBD2 matches 10 bases. Looked up from germline, CDR1 is SGHDN and CDR2 is FVKESK. V trimming: 3 bases; J trimming: 5 bases; junction bases outside the gene matches: 10. The CDR3 totals 16 residues. This chain's CDR3 is CASSQALAGVLHEQYF. As DNA, the CDR3 is TGTGCCAGCAGCCAGGCTCTAGCGGGAGTTCTGCACGAGCAGTACTTC. The full variable domain, rest sourced from reference TRBV14 and TRBJ2-7, is EAGVTQFPSHSVIEKGQTVTLRCDPISGHDNLYWYRRVMGKEIKFLLHFVKESKQDESGMPNNRFLAERTGGTYSTLKVQPAELEDSGVYFCASSQALAGVLHEQYFGPGTRLTVT.

This chain links TRBV2 with TRBJ1-5; D might be TRBD1 (6 bases). Germline V gene sequence: CDR1 SNHLY, CDR2 FYNNEI. Trimming cost V 6 bases and J 6 bases, with 15 bases left between them. This CDR3 contains 14 residues. The CDR3 here is CASSDTGFRQPQHF. CDR3 in DNA: TGTGCCAGCAGCGACACAGGGTTCCGTCAGCCCCAGCATTTT.

Concerning this clone itself: At one end the junction does not follow the germline gene, possibly because of a read error. Within the sample, other DNA sequences also encode this same CDR3. The chain has TRBV5-6 and TRBJ2-7, with 7 bases fitting TRBD1. This CDR3 is 18 amino acids long. Germline loops: CDR1 SGHDT, CDR2 YYEEEE. CDR3 sequence: CASTQGHVGPRSSYEQYF. CDR3 coding DNA: TGTGCTAGCACACAGGGGCACGTCGGCCCCCGTAGCTCCTACGAGCAGTACTTC.

The V and J genes are TRBV7-8 and TRBJ1-1, with TRBD1 as a possible D gene (6 bases). Trimming cost V 0 bases and J 4 bases, with 9 bases left between them. From germline, CDR1 is SGHVS and CDR2 FQNEAQ. The CDR3 consists of 14 residues. The DNA for the CDR3 is TGTGCCAGCAGCTTAGCAGGGGGGGCCACTGAAGCTTTCTTT. It codes for CASSLAGGATEAFF.

The chain couples TRBV10-3 to TRBJ2-1; perhaps TRBD2 as D (6 bases). The CDR3 is made up of 15 amino acids. The V gene lost 2 bases and the J gene lost 7 bases, with 15 bases spanning the gap. The germline CDR1 and CDR2 sequences are ENHRY and SYGVKD. The CDR3 here is CAISEVWTKFNEQFF. DNA for the CDR3: TGTGCCATCAGTGAGGTCTGGACTAAATTTAATGAGCAGTTCTTC.

The chain joins TRBV4-3 to TRBJ2-1, with D unresolved. Trimming removed 0 bases at V and 5 bases at J, with 8 bases between. Germline CDR1 and CDR2: LGHNA and YSLEER. This CDR3 is built from 14 residues. The CDR3 sequence is CASSQDPGNNEQFF. CDR3 DNA: TGCGCCAGCAGCCAAGATCCAGGCAACAATGAGCAGTTCTTC.

The rearrangement links TRBV6-1 to TRBJ1-2; D possibly corresponds to TRBD1 (5 bases). V dropped 5 bases and J dropped 3 bases, with 10 bases sitting between them. There are 13 residues in the CDR3. Germline assignment: CDR1 MNHNS and CDR2 SASEGT. Written as DNA, the CDR3 is TGTGCCAGCAGTAGCGGGGCGCACTATGGCTACACCTTC. This codes for CASSSGAHYGYTF.

The chain joins TRBV16 to TRBJ1-5; a possible D gene is TRBD1 (6 bases). V was cut by 0 bases and J by 6 bases, with 12 bases left in between. This CDR3 comprises 15 residues. In germline, CDR1 is KGHSY, CDR2 FQNENV. The CDR3 protein is CASSQSGGAGQPQHF. The DNA for the CDR3 is TGTGCCAGCAGCCAATCTGGGGGGGCAGGTCAGCCCCAGCATTTT.

The genes are TRBV5-4 and TRBJ1-4; 12 bases match TRBD1. Looked up from germline, CDR1 is SGHNT and CDR2 is YYREEE (reference sequence). Trimming removed 5 bases from V and 11 bases from J; junction bases left unmatched: 13. This CDR3 is 16 amino acids long. The CDR3 here is CASSPGTGGSSRKLFF. The CDR3 DNA reads as TGTGCCAGCAGTCCCGGGACAGGGGGCAGTTCGAGGAAACTGTTTTTT.

The chain links TRBV30 to TRBJ2-5, with a possible D match to TRBD1 (6 bases). The V and J ends lost 0 bases and 7 bases respectively, with 18 bases between them. Germline V lookup: CDR1 GTSNPN, CDR2 SVGIG (reference sequence). CDR3 length equals 15 residues. In DNA form, the CDR3 reads TGTGCCTGGAGTGTCCCCCCGGACAGCCGGGGGACCCAGTACTTC. Translation gives CAWSVPPDSRGTQYF.

The V call is TRBV6-5, the J call TRBJ1-5, with D possibly matching TRBD1 (5 bases). V was cut by 2 bases and J by 7 bases, with 15 bases left in between. The CDR3 covers 15 residues. Per germline, CDR1 MNHEY and CDR2 SVGAGI. The CDR3 loop reads CASSYVQGEGQPQHF. As DNA, the CDR3 is TGTGCCAGCAGTTACGTTCAAGGGGAGGGACAGCCCCAGCATTTT.

The chain carries TRBV28 and TRBJ2-1; TRBD1 aligns across 9 bases. The CDR3 extends over 15 amino acids. Per germline, CDR1 MDHEN and CDR2 SYDVKM. The V and J ends lost 5 bases and 6 bases, in that order; junction bases with no gene match: 8. The CDR3 spells CASSATGTGINEQFF. The DNA for the CDR3 is TGTGCCAGCAGTGCAACCGGGACAGGGATCAATGAGCAGTTCTTC.

The gene calls are TRBV28 and TRBJ2-1, with a possible D match to TRBD2 (6 bases). The germline V and J ends were trimmed by 4 bases and 7 bases, with 23 bases remaining between them. Germline V gene lookup returns CDR1 MDHEN and CDR2 SYDVKM. The CDR3 has 17 residues. The chain's CDR3 is CASSSNPGLPNPNEQFF. CDR3 nucleotide sequence: TGTGCCAGCAGTTCCAACCCGGGACTCCCAAACCCGAATGAGCAGTTCTTC.

This clone was seen a single time. This chain links TRBV28 with TRBJ2-7, with 10 nucleotides matching TRBD1. The J segment lost 3 bases and the V segment lost 6 bases, leaving 5 bases of the junction unmatched. The CDR3 runs to 14 residues. The V gene's germline CDR1 is MDHEN and CDR2 SYDVKM. CDR3 nucleotides: TGTGCCAGCAGGCTCCGGGACAGGGGCTACGAGCAGTACTTC. It codes for CASRLRDRGYEQYF.